A selection of T cell receptor beta chains follows, all from one sample in a study of T cell changes during pregnancy in multiple sclerosis. TCRdb's table, derived via immunoSEQ multiplex PCR, lists solely in-frame clones and lacks some. This table has roughly 84,000 clones, roughly 93% appearing once. Sequencing used peripheral blood, obtained in the third trimester of pregnancy. The receptors stem from a female donor in good health, enrolled as a control in a pregnancy study. The CDR3 runs from the conserved cysteine through the conserved F or W. D genes are given only for firm matches. Where a row states a size, it is once, few, many or the class of an expanded clone; other rows omit it.

j_call d_call clone_size v_call cdr3_nt cdr3_aa
TRBJ2-7 NA NA TRBV2 TGTGCCAGCAGGGAGGGCCCTAACAAGGGTGACGAGCAGTACTTC CASREGPNKGDEQYF
TRBJ1-2 NA NA TRBV6-5 TGTGCCAGCAGTTACTCGCCAGTCCGCTATGGCTACACCTTC CASSYSPVRYGYTF
TRBJ2-2 TRBD1 NA TRBV28 TGTGCCAGCAGCCTTGGGACAGGGGTGGGCGGGGAGCTGTTTTTT CASSLGTGVGGELFF
TRBJ2-3 TRBD1 once TRBV18 TGTGCCAGCTCACCGGGGACAGTGGCAGATACGCAGTATTTT CASSPGTVADTQYF
TRBJ2-1 TRBD2 NA TRBV30 TGTGCCTGGATTCGGGGACTATCCGTTAATGAGCAGTTCTTC CAWIRGLSVNEQFF
TRBJ2-7 TRBD1 NA TRBV19 TGTGCCAGTAGTTCAACCGGGACAGGGACTTACGAGCAGTACTTC CASSSTGTGTYEQYF
TRBJ2-2 NA NA TRBV9 TGTGCCAGCAGCGCCTCGGCCAGCGGATACACCGGGGAGCTGTTTTTT CASSASASGYTGELFF
TRBJ1-1 NA NA TRBV5-1 TGCGCCACCCAAGAGCAGGGGCCGAACACTGAAGCTTTCTTT CATQEQGPNTEAFF
TRBJ2-1 NA NA TRBV9 TGTGCCAGCAGCGCACCTTTGAGCGGGCGGTCGGACAATGAGCAGTTCTTC CASSAPLSGRSDNEQFF
TRBJ2-3 NA NA TRBV6-5 TGTGCCAGCAGGAGCACTAGCACAGATACGCAGTATTTT CASRSTSTDTQYF